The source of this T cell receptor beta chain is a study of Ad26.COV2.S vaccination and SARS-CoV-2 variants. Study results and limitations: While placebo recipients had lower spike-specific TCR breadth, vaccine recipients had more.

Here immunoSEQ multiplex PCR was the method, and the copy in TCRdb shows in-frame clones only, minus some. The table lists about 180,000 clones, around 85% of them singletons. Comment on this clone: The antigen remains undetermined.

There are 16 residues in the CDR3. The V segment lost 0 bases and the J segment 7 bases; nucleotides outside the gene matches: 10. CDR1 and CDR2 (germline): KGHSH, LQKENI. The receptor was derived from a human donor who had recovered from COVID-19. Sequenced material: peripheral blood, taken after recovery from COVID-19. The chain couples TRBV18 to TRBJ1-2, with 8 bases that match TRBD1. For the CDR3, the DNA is TGTGCCAGCTCACCACCTATAAGGCAGGGGGCGCTTGGCTACACCTTC. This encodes CASSPPIRQGALGYTF.